This T cell receptor beta chain is drawn from a study of identical twins. Study-wide results and caveats: Zero-insertion analyses were open to partial confounding by invariant MAIT and iNKT cells.

Notes on this clonotype: Its antigen is as yet unknown.

Template switching supplied a universal primer site; unique molecular identifiers were carried on the cDNA. Via MiXCR, TCRdb re-called the 5' RACE reads, giving one row per CDR3 protein. In the table there are 250,000 to 300,000 distinct CDR3 sequences, about 8.3% of which are singletons. These same records also appear under a second study, on yellow fever vaccine responses in identical twins. Per that study: It has been reported that, in twins, the vaccine T cell response seemed partly convergent and partly personalized.

The clonotype was recovered from a woman in her late teens or twenties in good health. Source material: CD8+ T cells sorted from blood.

In DNA, the CDR3 is TGTGCCAGCAGTCATGCGGGGCTAGCGGGAGGGATAGGAGAGACCCAGTACTTC. It yields the protein CASSHAGLAGGIGETQYF. The chain recombines TRBV11-1 with TRBJ2-5; TRBD2 aligns across 12 bases. Per germline, CDR1 SGHAT and CDR2 FQDESV (reference sequence). Trimming removed 6 bases from V and 4 bases from J; junction bases left unmatched: 15. The CDR3 covers 18 residues.